The 17 T cell receptor beta chains below come from one sample, sequenced in a study of chemoradiotherapy in HPV16-positive cancers. The table came from immunoSEQ multiplex PCR; TCRdb's copy has only in-frame clones and leaves some out. The table shows some 31,000 clones, with approximately 91% occurring only once. This specimen was blood, taken from a patient who underwent chemoradiotherapy. The receptor source for this set is a human donor with HPV-associated anogenital cancer.

The chain combines TRBV5-5 with TRBJ2-7; TRBD2 matches 9 bases. Germline values: CDR1 SGHKS, CDR2 YYEKEE (reference sequence). The CDR3 has 14 amino acids. The V gene end was trimmed by 4 bases and the J gene end by 2 bases; junction bases not matched to a gene: 4. The CDR3 protein is CASSLLAGPYEQYF. The CDR3 DNA reads as TGTGCCAGCAGCCTGCTAGCGGGACCCTACGAGCAGTACTTC. The full variable domain, its missing parts supplied by reference TRBV5-5 and TRBJ2-7, is DAGVTQSPTHLIKTRGQQVTLRCSPISGHKSVSWYQQVLGQGPQFIFQYYEKEERGRGNFPDRFSARQFPNYSSELNVNALLLGDSALYLCASSLLAGPYEQYFGPGTRLTVT.

The V gene is TRBV30, the J gene TRBJ1-2, with 11 nucleotides matching TRBD1. CDR1 and CDR2 from the germline V gene are GTSNPN and SVGIG (reference sequence). Trimming cost V 4 bases and J 4 bases; bases outside gene matches: 5. This CDR3 contains 14 residues. In DNA form, the CDR3 reads TGTGCCTGGACTCCCGGGACAGGGGGCTATGGCTACACCTTC. It translates to CAWTPGTGGYGYTF.

V and J are TRBV5-1 and TRBJ2-3, with a tentative D call TRBD2 (5 bases). The CDR3 contains 19 residues. Germline V gene sequence: CDR1 SGHRS, CDR2 YFSETQ. The V and J ends lost 0 bases and 4 bases respectively, with 24 bases between them. Written as DNA, the CDR3 is TGCGCCAGCAGCTTGGGGAGAGGGTTGGCTCGGTTGACGGCAGATACGCAGTATTTT. The encoded protein is CASSLGRGLARLTADTQYF.

V gene TRBV19 combines with J gene TRBJ1-1, with 7 bases matching TRBD1. Trimming took 5 bases from V and 3 from J; bases not matched to a gene: 6. CDR3 length: 14 residues. Germline lookup yields CDR1 LNHDA and CDR2 SQIVND (reference sequence). The CDR3 DNA reads TGTGCCAGTAGTGCACAGGGGTCGGACACTGAAGCTTTCTTT. This gives the protein CASSAQGSDTEAFF.

The chain is built from TRBV2 and TRBJ2-2; 7 bases agree with TRBD1. The CDR3 is 15 residues long. The V and J ends lost 4 bases and 6 bases, in that order; junction bases with no gene match: 8. Germline-derived CDR1 and CDR2 are SNHLY and FYNNEI. The CDR3 bases are TGTGCCAGCAGTGTTGACAGGGCAAGGGCCGGGGAGCTGTTTTTT. This gives the protein CASSVDRARAGELFF.

This clone was seen just once. V usage is TRBV29-1 and J usage is TRBJ2-7; D not certain. Looked up from germline, CDR1 is SQVTM and CDR2 is ANQGSEA. Trimming removed 4 bases at V and 2 bases at J, with 15 bases between. The CDR3 length is 14 residues. CDR3 residues: CSVVTGEGAYEQYF. CDR3 nucleotide sequence: TGCAGCGTTGTAACTGGGGAAGGTGCCTACGAGCAGTACTTC.

The rearrangement joins TRBV6-6 to TRBJ1-5, with a weak D call TRBD1 (6 bases). CDR3 length: 15 residues. Trimming stripped 6 bases from V and 0 bases from J, with 12 bases between. Germline V gene sequence: CDR1 MNHNY, CDR2 SVGAGI (reference sequence). The CDR3 DNA follows: TGTGCCAGCAGACCGAGACAGGATAGCAATCAGCCCCAGCATTTT. This codes for CASRPRQDSNQPQHF.

This chain joins TRBV7-2 and TRBJ2-5; 7 nucleotides align to TRBD2. After removal of 1 base from V and 5 bases from J, the junction contained 7 bases not matched to a gene. Per the germline V gene, CDR1 is SGHTA and CDR2 is FQGNSA. CDR3 length: 15 residues. This chain's CDR3 is CASSLVAGVRETQYF. The DNA of the CDR3 is TGTGCCAGCAGCTTAGTGGCGGGGGTCCGTGAGACCCAGTACTTC.

This clone was counted once. The chain has TRBV7-2 and TRBJ2-6; D is unresolved. CDR1 is SGHTA and CDR2 is FQGNSA in the germline V gene. This CDR3 contains 17 residues. V was clipped by 1 base and J by 0 bases, with 10 bases between them. This chain's CDR3 is CASSLEATDSGANVLTF. For the CDR3, the DNA is TGTGCCAGCAGCTTAGAGGCCACTGACTCTGGGGCCAACGTCCTGACTTTC.

The CDR3 spells CASPQGDYGYTF. Written as DNA, the CDR3 is TGTGCCAGCCCACAGGGGGACTATGGCTACACCTTC. The chain links TRBV2 to TRBJ1-2; 8 positions agree with TRBD1. The CDR3 runs 12 residues. V was clipped by 8 bases and J by 3 bases; unmatched bases: 2. The germline V gene has CDR1 SNHLY and CDR2 FYNNEI.

The J gene is TRBJ2-5, the V gene TRBV19; 9 positions match TRBD2. Trimming took 6 bases from V and 5 from J; bases not matched to a gene: 7. Germline V gene lookup returns CDR1 LNHDA and CDR2 SQIVND (reference sequence). This CDR3 is built from 14 residues. The CDR3 DNA follows: TGTGCCAGTAGCGACGGTAGCGGGGGTGAGACCCAGTACTTC. This encodes CASSDGSGGETQYF.

In this sample, this clone turned up a few times. The chain carries TRBV6-5 and TRBJ1-5; no clear D gene. The length of the CDR3 is 14 residues. Trimming stripped 0 bases from V and 5 bases from J, with 8 bases between. Germline assignment: CDR1 MNHEY and CDR2 SVGAGI. In DNA, the CDR3 is TGTGCCAGCAGTTACTCCCAATTGGATCAGCCCCAGCATTTT. As protein: CASSYSQLDQPQHF.

The chain couples TRBV7-2 to TRBJ1-5; possible D gene TRBD1, 6 bases. V was clipped by 5 bases and J by 5 bases, with 10 bases between them. Germline assignment: CDR1 SGHTA and CDR2 FQGNSA. The CDR3 is 13 residues long. Written as DNA, the CDR3 is TGTGCCAGCAGCACTGGGGGCGATCAGCCCCAGCATTTT. It codes for CASSTGGDQPQHF.

The CDR3 sequence: CASRLPRTGEHEYF. CDR3 DNA sequence: TGTGCCAGCAGGCTACCCCGGACAGGGGAACATGAGTACTTC. The V and J genes are TRBV28 and TRBJ2-7; TRBD1 matches 9 bases. CDR3 length: 14 amino acids. Germline loops: CDR1 MDHEN, CDR2 SYDVKM. V was clipped by 6 bases and J by 11 bases; unmatched bases: 14.

This clone was seen once. The CDR3, as DNA: TGTGCCAGCTCCCGACAGGGCAACACCGGGGAGCTGTTTTTT. Amino acid sequence: CASSRQGNTGELFF. The rearrangement links TRBV18 to TRBJ2-2; 7 bases line up with TRBD1. V gave up 6 bases and J gave up 2 bases; unmatched junction bases: 3. The CDR3 runs to 14 residues. Germline V gene lookup returns CDR1 KGHSH and CDR2 LQKENI.

V and J are TRBV15 and TRBJ2-7; the D gene is possibly TRBD2 (6 bases). The V gene lost 0 bases and the J gene lost 1 base, with 16 bases spanning the gap. There are 17 residues in the CDR3. Germline-derived CDR1 and CDR2 are LNHNV and YYDKDF (reference sequence). CDR3 in DNA: TGTGCCACCAGCAGAGATGGGGCGGGAATCCTATCCTACGAGCAGTACTTC. The encoded protein is CATSRDGAGILSYEQYF.

The V and J genes are TRBV28 and TRBJ1-2; 8 nucleotides align to TRBD1. This CDR3 region has 17 residues. After removal of 3 bases from V and 3 bases from J, the junction contained 12 bases not matched to a gene. Germline values: CDR1 MDHEN, CDR2 SYDVKM. The CDR3 is CASSLSTGVGYDYGYTF. The CDR3, as DNA: TGTGCCAGCAGTTTGTCGACAGGGGTGGGGTATGACTATGGCTACACCTTC.